These T cell receptor beta chains were read from a single sample in a study of neurological immune-mediated disorders. From the 5' RACE reads, TCRdb called clonotypes with MiXCR, one entry per CDR3 protein. The sample holds 20,000 to 30,000 distinct CDR3 sequences, roughly 13% seen once. Sequences were obtained from CD4+ T cells from blood. The origin of the receptors is a female donor with HTLV-1-associated myelopathy (HAM/TSP). Each CDR3 is given with its conserved first and last residue. D genes are given only for firm matches. The size field is filled for only some rows; it gives once, few, many or a size class.

NA,TRBJ1-1,TRBV9,many,CASSARGAGWNTEAFF,TGTGCCAGCAGCGCCCGGGGGGCAGGGTGGAACACTGAAGCTTTCTTT
TRBD1,TRBJ2-7,TRBV9,many,CASSVTPGQGFTYYEQYF,TGTGCCAGCAGCGTAACCCCCGGACAGGGATTCACTTATTACGAGCAGTACTTC
TRBD1,TRBJ2-7,TRBV18,few,CASSPYLDRGYEQYF,TGTGCCAGCTCACCATATCTAGACAGGGGCTACGAGCAGTACTTC
TRBD2,TRBJ2-5,TRBV7-9,many,CATELAGAETQYF,TGTGCCACCGAACTAGCGGGAGCCGAGACCCAGTACTTC
NA,TRBJ2-1,TRBV12-3/TRBV12-4,NA,CTSSFFTNNNEQFF,TGTACCAGCAGTTTTTTCACGAATAACAATGAGCAGTTCTTC
NA,TRBJ2-3,TRBV2,medium-sized,CASSLTRVADTQYF,TGTGCCAGCAGTCTGACTAGAGTGGCAGATACGCAGTATTTT
NA,TRBJ2-3,TRBV6-2/TRBV6-3,NA,CASSYDTLLATDTQYF,TGTGCCAGCAGTTACGACACCTTGTTAGCCACAGATACGCAGTATTTT
NA,TRBJ1-6,TRBV28,many,CASSLTTGILGSPLHF,TGTGCCAGCAGTTTGACGACCGGGATCTTGGGTTCACCCCTCCACTTT
NA,TRBJ2-5,TRBV4-2,many,CASSQSGQKETQYF,TGTGCCAGCAGCCAATCCGGACAGAAAGAGACCCAGTACTTC
NA,TRBJ2-1,TRBV29-1,many,CSTWEPLYNEQFF,TGCAGCACTTGGGAGCCTCTCTACAATGAGCAGTTCTTC
NA,TRBJ1-6,TRBV15,NA,CATSLGARGVNSPLHF,TGTGCCACCAGTCTGGGCGCCAGGGGAGTTAATTCACCCCTCCACTTT
NA,TRBJ2-2,TRBV5-1,many,CASSRGQNTGELFF,TGCGCCAGCAGCCGGGGACAGAACACCGGGGAGCTGTTTTTT
NA,TRBJ1-3,TRBV7-8,many,CASRQQGDGNTIYF,TGTGCCAGCAGACAGCAGGGAGATGGAAACACCATATATTTT
TRBD1,TRBJ2-7,TRBV30,NA,CAWSPGTVAYEQYF,TGTGCCTGGAGTCCCGGGACAGTAGCCTACGAGCAGTACTTC
NA,TRBJ2-3,TRBV12-3/TRBV12-4,many,CASSTLLAVDTQYF,TGTGCCAGCAGTACCCTATTAGCGGTAGATACGCAGTATTTT
TRBD1,TRBJ2-7,TRBV20-1,many,CSASRTGGYEQYF,TGCAGTGCTAGTAGGACAGGGGGCTACGAGCAGTACTTC
NA,TRBJ1-1,TRBV7-2,many,CASSLDRALEAFF,TGTGCCAGCAGCTTAGATAGGGCCCTTGAAGCTTTCTTT
NA,TRBJ2-1,TRBV6-6,many,CASREQGSTYNEQFF,TGTGCCAGCAGGGAACAGGGTTCCACCTACAATGAGCAGTTCTTC
NA,TRBJ2-7,TRBV20-1,medium-sized,CSGSGSSYEQYF,TGCAGTGGGTCGGGATCTTCCTACGAGCAGTACTTC
NA,TRBJ2-7,TRBV20-1,many,CSASPDSYEQYF,TGCAGTGCTAGCCCCGACTCCTACGAGCAGTACTTC
TRBD2,TRBJ2-5,TRBV4-2,many,CASSQDVAGGTIQETQYF,TGTGCCAGCAGCCAAGATGTTGCGGGGGGCACGATCCAAGAGACCCAGTACTTC
NA,TRBJ2-7,TRBV5-1,many,CASSFSQLSYEQYF,TGCGCCAGCAGCTTTTCACAGTTATCCTACGAGCAGTACTTC
NA,TRBJ2-1,TRBV20-1,many,CSARGVIAGQNNEQFF,TGCAGTGCTAGAGGCGTGATAGCGGGACAGAACAATGAGCAGTTCTTC
TRBD2,TRBJ2-2,TRBV7-2,NA,CASGSGGGVCGELFF,TGTGCCTCCGGGAGCGGTGGGGGGGTGTGCGGGGAGCTTTTTTTT
TRBD2,TRBJ2-3,TRBV4-1,many,CASSQDPDGRAGGQYF,TGCGCCAGCAGCCAAGATCCAGACGGGAGGGCCGGGGGGCAGTATTTT
NA,TRBJ2-3,TRBV5-1,many,CASRKQGTDTQYF,TGCGCCAGCAGGAAGCAGGGCACAGATACGCAGTATTTT
NA,TRBJ2-2,TRBV9,medium-sized,CASSVEGSGTGELFF,TGTGCCAGCAGCGTAGAGGGGTCGGGGACCGGGGAGCTGTTTTTT
NA,TRBJ1-5,TRBV7-3,NA,CASSFYICSARIQGHSNQPQHF,NA
NA,TRBJ2-4,TRBV9,once,CASSFYICSADRLVGTKNIQYF,NA
NA,TRBJ2-3,TRBV7-2,many,CASSPWDTLGTDTQYF,TGTGCCAGCAGCCCCTGGGATACTTTGGGAACAGATACGCAGTATTTT
TRBD1,TRBJ2-7,TRBV6-6,many,CASSFYDRDEQYF,TGTGCCAGCAGTTTTTACGACAGGGACGAGCAGTACTTC
TRBD2,TRBJ2-1,TRBV4-2,many,CASSQDRGGYNEQFF,TGTGCCAGCAGCCAAGACCGGGGGGGGTACAATGAGCAGTTCTTC